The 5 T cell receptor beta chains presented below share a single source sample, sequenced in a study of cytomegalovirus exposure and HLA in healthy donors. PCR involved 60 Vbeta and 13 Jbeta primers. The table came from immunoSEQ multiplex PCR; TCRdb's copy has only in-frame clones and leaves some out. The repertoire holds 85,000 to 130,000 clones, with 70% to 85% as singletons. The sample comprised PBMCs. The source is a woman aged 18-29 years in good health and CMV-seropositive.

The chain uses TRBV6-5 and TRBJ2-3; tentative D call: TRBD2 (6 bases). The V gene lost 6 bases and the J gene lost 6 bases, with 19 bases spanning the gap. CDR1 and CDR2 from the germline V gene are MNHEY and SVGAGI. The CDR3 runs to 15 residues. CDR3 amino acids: CASSPSLALADTQYF. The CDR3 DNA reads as TGTGCCAGCAGCCCATCTCTAGCGCTGGCCGATACGCAGTATTTT.

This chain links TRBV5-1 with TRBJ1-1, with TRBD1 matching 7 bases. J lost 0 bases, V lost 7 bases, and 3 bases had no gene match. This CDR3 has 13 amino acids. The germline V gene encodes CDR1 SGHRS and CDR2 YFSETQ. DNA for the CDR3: TGCGCCAGCGGGACAGCATTGAACACTGAAGCTTTCTTT. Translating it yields CASGTALNTEAFF.

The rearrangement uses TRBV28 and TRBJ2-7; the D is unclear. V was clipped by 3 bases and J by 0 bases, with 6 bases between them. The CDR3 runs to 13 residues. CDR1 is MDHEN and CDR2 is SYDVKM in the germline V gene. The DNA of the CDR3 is TGTGCCAGCAGTTTTATAGACTCCTACGAGCAGTACTTC. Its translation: CASSFIDSYEQYF.

CDR3 nucleotide sequence: TGCAGCGTTGAACGGCCCGGGGGTTATGGCTACACCTTC. It translates to CSVERPGGYGYTF. The chain couples TRBV29-1 to TRBJ1-2, with D possibly being TRBD1 (5 bases). The CDR3 runs 13 residues. The V gene's germline CDR1 is SQVTM and CDR2 ANQGSEA. Trimming removed 2 bases at V and 5 bases at J, with 12 bases between.

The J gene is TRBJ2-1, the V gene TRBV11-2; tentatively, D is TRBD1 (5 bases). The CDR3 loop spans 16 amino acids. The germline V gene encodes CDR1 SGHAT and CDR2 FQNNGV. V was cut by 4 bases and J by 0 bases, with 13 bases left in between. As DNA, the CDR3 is TGTGCCAGCAGCTCAATGGACAAACTCTCCTACAATGAGCAGTTCTTC. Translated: CASSSMDKLSYNEQFF. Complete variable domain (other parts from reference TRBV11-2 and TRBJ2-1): EAGVAQSPRYKIIEKRQSVAFWCNPISGHATLYWYQQILGQGPKLLIQFQNNGVVDDSQLPKDRFSAERLKGVDSTLKIQPAKLEDSAVYLCASSSMDKLSYNEQFFGPGTRLTVL.